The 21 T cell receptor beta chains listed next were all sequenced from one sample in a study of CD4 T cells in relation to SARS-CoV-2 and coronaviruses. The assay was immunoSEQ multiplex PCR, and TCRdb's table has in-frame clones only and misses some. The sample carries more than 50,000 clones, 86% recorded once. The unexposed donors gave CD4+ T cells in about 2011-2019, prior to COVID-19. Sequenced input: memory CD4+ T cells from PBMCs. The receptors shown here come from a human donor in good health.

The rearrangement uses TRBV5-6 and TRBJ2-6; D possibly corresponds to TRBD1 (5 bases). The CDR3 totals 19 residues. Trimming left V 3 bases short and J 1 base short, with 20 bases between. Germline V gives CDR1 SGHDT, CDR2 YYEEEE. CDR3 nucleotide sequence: TGTGCCAGCAGCTCACAGGTTTTTAAAAACCCATCTGGGGCCAACGTCCTGACTTTC. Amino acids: CASSSQVFKNPSGANVLTF.

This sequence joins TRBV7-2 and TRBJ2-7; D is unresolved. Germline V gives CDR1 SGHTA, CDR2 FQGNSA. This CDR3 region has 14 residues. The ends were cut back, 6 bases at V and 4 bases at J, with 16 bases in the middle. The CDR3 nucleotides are TGTGCCAGCAGTTCCAGACCCGGACCGTACGAGCAGTACTTC. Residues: CASSSRPGPYEQYF.

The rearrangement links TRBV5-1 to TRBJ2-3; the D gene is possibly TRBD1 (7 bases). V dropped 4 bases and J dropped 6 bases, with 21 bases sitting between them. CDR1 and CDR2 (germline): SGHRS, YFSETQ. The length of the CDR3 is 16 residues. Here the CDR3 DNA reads TGCGCCAGCAGCCAAAATTACAGGGGAGGTCAGGATACGCAGTATTTT. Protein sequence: CASSQNYRGGQDTQYF.

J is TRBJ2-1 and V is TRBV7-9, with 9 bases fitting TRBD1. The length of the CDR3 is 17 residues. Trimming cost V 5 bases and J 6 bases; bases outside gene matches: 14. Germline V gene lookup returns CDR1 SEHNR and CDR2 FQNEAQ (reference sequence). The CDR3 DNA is TGTGCCAGCAGCCGCATACAAGGGACAGGGCAATTCAATGAGCAGTTCTTC. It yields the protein CASSRIQGTGQFNEQFF.

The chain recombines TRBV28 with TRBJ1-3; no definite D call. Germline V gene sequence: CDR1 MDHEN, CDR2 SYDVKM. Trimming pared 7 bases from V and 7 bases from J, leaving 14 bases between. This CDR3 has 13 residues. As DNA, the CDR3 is TGTGCCAGCACCGTAACCAGGCCGAACACCATATATTTT. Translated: CASTVTRPNTIYF.

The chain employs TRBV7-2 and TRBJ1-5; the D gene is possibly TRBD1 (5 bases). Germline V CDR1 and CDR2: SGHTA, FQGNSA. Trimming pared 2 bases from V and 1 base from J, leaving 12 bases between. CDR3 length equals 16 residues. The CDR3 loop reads CASSLYGGSSNQPQHF. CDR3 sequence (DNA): TGTGCCAGCAGCTTATATGGGGGTTCAAGCAATCAGCCCCAGCATTTT.

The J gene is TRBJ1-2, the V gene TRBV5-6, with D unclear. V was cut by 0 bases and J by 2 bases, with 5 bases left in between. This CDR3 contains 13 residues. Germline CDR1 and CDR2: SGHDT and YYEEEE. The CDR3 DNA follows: TGTGCCAGCAGCTTGGACCGAAACTATGGCTACACCTTC. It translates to CASSLDRNYGYTF.

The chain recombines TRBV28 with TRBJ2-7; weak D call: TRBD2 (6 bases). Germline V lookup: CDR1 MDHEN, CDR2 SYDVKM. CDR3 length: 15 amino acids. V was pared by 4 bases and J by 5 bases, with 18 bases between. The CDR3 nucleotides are TGTGCCAGCAGTTCCCCCACCGGGGGTAGCAACGAGCAGTACTTC. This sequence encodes CASSSPTGGSNEQYF.

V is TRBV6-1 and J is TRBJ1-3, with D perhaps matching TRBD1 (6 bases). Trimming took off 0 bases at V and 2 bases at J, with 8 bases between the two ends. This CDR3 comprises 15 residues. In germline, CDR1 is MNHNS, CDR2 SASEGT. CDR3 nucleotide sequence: TGTGCCAGCAGTGAAGCAGGGGGTCCTGGAAACACCATATATTTT. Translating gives CASSEAGGPGNTIYF.

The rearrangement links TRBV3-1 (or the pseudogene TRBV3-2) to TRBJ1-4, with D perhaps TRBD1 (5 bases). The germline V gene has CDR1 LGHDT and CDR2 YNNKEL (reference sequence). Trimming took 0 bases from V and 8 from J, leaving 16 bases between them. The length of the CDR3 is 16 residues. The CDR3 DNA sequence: TGTGCCAGCAGCCAAGATTTCCTCAGGGAGGGCGAAAAACTGTTTTTT. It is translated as CASSQDFLREGEKLFF.

The CDR3 reads CASRKLGLSNQPQHF. Written as DNA, the CDR3 is TGTGCCAGCAGAAAGCTAGGTCTTAGCAATCAGCCCCAGCATTTT. The chain links TRBV6-5 to TRBJ1-5; the D is unclear. Germline CDR1 is MNHEY and CDR2 is SVGAGI. The CDR3 totals 15 residues. V was trimmed by 6 bases and J by 0 bases, leaving 12 bases between them.

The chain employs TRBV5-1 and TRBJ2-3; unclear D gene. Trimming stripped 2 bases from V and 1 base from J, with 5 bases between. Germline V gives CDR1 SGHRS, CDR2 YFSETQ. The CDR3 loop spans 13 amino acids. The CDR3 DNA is TGCGCCAGCAGCTTCTCAGGCACAGATACGCAGTATTTT. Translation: CASSFSGTDTQYF.

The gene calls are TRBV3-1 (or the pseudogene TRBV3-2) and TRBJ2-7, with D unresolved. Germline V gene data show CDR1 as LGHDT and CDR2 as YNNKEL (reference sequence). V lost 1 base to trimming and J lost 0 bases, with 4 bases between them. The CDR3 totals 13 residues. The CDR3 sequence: CASSQGASYEQYF. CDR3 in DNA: TGTGCCAGCAGCCAAGGTGCCTCCTACGAGCAGTACTTC.

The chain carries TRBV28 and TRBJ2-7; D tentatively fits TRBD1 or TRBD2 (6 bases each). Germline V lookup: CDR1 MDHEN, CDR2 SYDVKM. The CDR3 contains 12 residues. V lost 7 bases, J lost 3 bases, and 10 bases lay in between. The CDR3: CASTAGHYEQYF. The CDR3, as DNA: TGTGCCAGCACCGCGGGACACTACGAGCAGTACTTC.

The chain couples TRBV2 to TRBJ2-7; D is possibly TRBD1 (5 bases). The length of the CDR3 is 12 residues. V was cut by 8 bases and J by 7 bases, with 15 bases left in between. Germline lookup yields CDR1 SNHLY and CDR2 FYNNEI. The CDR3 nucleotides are TGTGCCAGCTGTTCAGGGCCTTGGGAGCAGTACTTC. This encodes CASCSGPWEQYF.

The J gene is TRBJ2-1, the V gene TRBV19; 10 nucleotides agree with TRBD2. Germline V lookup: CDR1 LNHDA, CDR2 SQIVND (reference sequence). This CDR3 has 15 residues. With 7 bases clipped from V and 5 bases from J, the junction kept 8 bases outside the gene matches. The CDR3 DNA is TGTGCCAGTACAAGAGCGGGAGGGCTGAACAATGAGCAGTTCTTC. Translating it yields CASTRAGGLNNEQFF.

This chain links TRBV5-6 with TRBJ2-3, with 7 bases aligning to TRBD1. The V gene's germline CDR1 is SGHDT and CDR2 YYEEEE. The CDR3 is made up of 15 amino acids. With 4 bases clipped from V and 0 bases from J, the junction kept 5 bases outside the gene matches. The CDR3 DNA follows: TGTGCCAGCAGCACCGACAGGGTTAGCACAGATACGCAGTATTTT. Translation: CASSTDRVSTDTQYF.

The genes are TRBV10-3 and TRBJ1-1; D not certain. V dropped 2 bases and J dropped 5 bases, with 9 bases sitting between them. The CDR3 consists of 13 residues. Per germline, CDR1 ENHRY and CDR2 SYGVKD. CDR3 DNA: TGTGCCATCAGTGAGACGGGTGGGACTGAAGCTTTCTTT. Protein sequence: CAISETGGTEAFF.

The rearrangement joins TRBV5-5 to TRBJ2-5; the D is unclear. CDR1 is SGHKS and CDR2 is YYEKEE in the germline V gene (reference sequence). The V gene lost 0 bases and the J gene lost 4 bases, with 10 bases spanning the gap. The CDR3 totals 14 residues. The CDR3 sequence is CASSLATTSETQYF. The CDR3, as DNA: TGTGCCAGCAGCTTGGCCACCACCTCAGAGACCCAGTACTTC.

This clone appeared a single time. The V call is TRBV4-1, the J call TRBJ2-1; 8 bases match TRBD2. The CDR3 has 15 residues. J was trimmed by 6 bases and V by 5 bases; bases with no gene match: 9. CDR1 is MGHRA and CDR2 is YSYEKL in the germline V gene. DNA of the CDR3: TGCGCCAGCAGCTCCCGGGAGGGGGGGGCCAATGAGCAGTTCTTC. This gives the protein CASSSREGGANEQFF.

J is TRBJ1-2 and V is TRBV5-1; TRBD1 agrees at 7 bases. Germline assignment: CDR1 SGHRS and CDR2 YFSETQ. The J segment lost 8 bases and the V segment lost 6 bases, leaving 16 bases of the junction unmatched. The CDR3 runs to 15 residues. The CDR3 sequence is CASNPSGEGAGGYTF. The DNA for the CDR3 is TGCGCCAGCAACCCCTCGGGGGAGGGGGCAGGAGGCTACACCTTC.